A selection of T cell receptor beta chains follows, all from one sample in a study of blood T cell repertoires in COVID-19. This table comes from immunoSEQ multiplex PCR, and its TCRdb copy is limited to in-frame clones, with some not included. Of a few hundred thousand clones in the sample, 70% to 90% were seen once. Sequencing input: peripheral blood. Receptor source: a man between 18 and 35 years old with active or convalescent COVID-19. The CDR3 runs from the conserved cysteine through the conserved F or W. The D gene is left open where the match is weak. Size is stated for part of the rows, as once, few or many counts, or as a class when the clone is expanded.

j_call v_call d_call clone_size cdr3_nt cdr3_aa
TRBJ2-1 TRBV30 TRBD2 NA TGTGCCTGGAATCGACTAGCGGGGGTGAACTACAATGAGCAGTTCTTC CAWNRLAGVNYNEQFF
TRBJ1-2 TRBV3-1/TRBV3-2 NA NA TGTGCCAGCAGCCCGCAGGGAAACTATGGCTACACCTTC CASSPQGNYGYTF
TRBJ2-6 TRBV6-5 NA once TGTGCCACCGGACAATCTGGGGCCAACGTCCTGACTTTC CATGQSGANVLTF
TRBJ2-7 TRBV18 NA NA TGTGCCAGCTCGCCGACAGGTAGGGAGCAGTACTTC CASSPTGREQYF
TRBJ2-5 TRBV7-2 TRBD1 NA TGTGCCAGCAGCTCAGGGGGTAGGGAGACCCAGTACTTC CASSSGGRETQYF
TRBJ1-5 TRBV30 NA NA TGTGCCTGGGATTTCGGGGGCAATCAGCCCCAGCATTTT CAWDFGGNQPQHF
TRBJ2-5 TRBV4-1 NA NA TGCGCCAGCAGCCAGGGAGGAGAGACCCAGTACTTC CASSQGGETQYF
TRBJ2-3 TRBV28 NA NA TGTGCCAGCAGTTCATCAGCGTTGGGCACAGATACGCAGTATTTT CASSSSALGTDTQYF
TRBJ2-2 TRBV30 NA NA TGTGCCTGGAGTCAGGGGATCCGCGCGAACACCGGGGAGCTGTTTTTT CAWSQGIRANTGELFF
TRBJ2-7 TRBV12-1 NA NA TGTGCCAGCAGCCTATTCCGGGACAGGGGCCACGAGCAGTACTTC CASSLFRDRGHEQYF
TRBJ2-7 TRBV28 TRBD1 few TGTGCCATCAGAAAGACAGGGCCCTACGAGCAGTACTTC CAIRKTGPYEQYF
TRBJ1-1 TRBV27 NA few TGTGCCAGCAGTTTACATAGGGGCTACACTGAAGCTTTCTTT CASSLHRGYTEAFF
TRBJ2-5 TRBV7-2 NA NA TGTGCCAGCAGCTTAGAAGGGCTAGCGAGGACCCAGTACTTC CASSLEGLARTQYF
TRBJ2-5 TRBV11-2 TRBD2 NA TGTGCCAGCAGCTTAGATTGGGCGGGGGGGCGTTTTTTATACCAAGAGACCCAGTACTTC CASSLDWAGGRFLYQETQYF
TRBJ1-6 TRBV7-9 NA NA TGTGCCAGCAGCTTAGTATCGGGTTCACCCCTCCACTTT CASSLVSGSPLHF
TRBJ2-7 TRBV7-9 NA once TGTGCCAGCAGCTGCCGCGAGGCACTGGGCTACGAGCAGTACTTC CASSCREALGYEQYF
TRBJ2-1 TRBV5-5 NA NA TGTGCCAGCAGCGTAGGGACTTTACCGACCTACAATGAGCAGTTCTTC CASSVGTLPTYNEQFF
TRBJ2-1 TRBV11-2 TRBD2 NA TGTGCCAGCAGCTCCACCGGGACTAGCGGGAATGAGCAGTTCTTC CASSSTGTSGNEQFF
TRBJ1-1 TRBV6-5 NA NA TGTGCCAGCAGTTACTCAGCAGGTCTGAACACTGAAGCTTTCTTT CASSYSAGLNTEAFF
TRBJ2-7 TRBV5-6 NA NA TGTGCCAGCAGAGTAACAGGGACCTACGAGCAGTACTTC CASRVTGTYEQYF
TRBJ2-3 TRBV24-1 NA NA TGTGCCACCAGTGACCAAAACAGGTTCACAGATACGCAGTATTTT CATSDQNRFTDTQYF
TRBJ2-7 TRBV5-1 NA NA TGCGCCAGCAGCATCATGACAGGTGTAGGCGAGCAGTACTTC CASSIMTGVGEQYF
TRBJ2-6 TRBV5-1 NA NA TGCGCCAGCAGCCTGGACGGTGGTGGCTCTGGGGCCAACGTCCTGACTTTC CASSLDGGGSGANVLTF
TRBJ1-2 TRBV6-5 TRBD1 NA TGTGCCTGCAGGGGGACAGGGAACTATGGCTACACCTTC CACRGTGNYGYTF
TRBJ2-5 TRBV3-1/TRBV3-2 TRBD2 NA TGTGCCAGCAGCCAAGCCGGAGGCGGGAGGGGAAAGGTGACCCAGTACTTC CASSQAGGGRGKVTQYF
TRBJ1-2 TRBV10-3 NA few TGTGCCATCAGATTAGCAGGGCAGGGAGGCGGCTACACCTTC CAIRLAGQGGGYTF
TRBJ1-1 TRBV19 NA NA TGTGCCAGCTCGTTAGAGAGGAACACTGAAGCTTTCTTT CASSLERNTEAFF
TRBJ2-1 TRBV24-1 TRBD1 NA TGTGCCACCAGTGATGTAGACAGGGAAAATGAGCAGTTCTTC CATSDVDRENEQFF
TRBJ1-6 TRBV7-2 TRBD1 NA TGTGCCAGCCGCCCGGACAGGGGGCTCGGATCACCCCTCCACTTT CASRPDRGLGSPLHF
TRBJ2-1 TRBV7-2 TRBD2 once TGTGCCAGCAGCTTAGGGACTAGGAGGGCATTAGAGCAGTTCTTC CASSLGTRRALEQFF
TRBJ2-3 TRBV10-3 NA NA TGTGCCAGCGCCGGGGAAGCTAGCACAGATACGCAGTATTTT CASAGEASTDTQYF
TRBJ2-1 TRBV27 NA NA TGTGCCAGCAGTTTAGATGTCTTATCATCTCTCTACTCCTACAATGAGCAGTTCTTC CASSLDVLSSLYSYNEQFF
TRBJ1-3 TRBV5-1 TRBD1 NA TGCGCCAGCAGCTTGGGAAACACAGGGGGAGGAAACACCATATATTTT CASSLGNTGGGNTIYF
TRBJ2-1 TRBV3-1/TRBV3-2 NA NA TGTGCCAGCAGCCAAGACCGGTACAATGAGCAGTTCTTC CASSQDRYNEQFF
TRBJ2-1 TRBV10-1 TRBD2 NA TGCGCCAGCAGCCCCCGGAGCGGGAGATCCTACAATGAGCAGTTCTTC CASSPRSGRSYNEQFF
TRBJ2-7 TRBV5-4 TRBD2 NA TGTGCCAGCAGCCCGGCTTCAGGACTAGCGGGGGGTGTCTCCTACGAGCAGTACTTC CASSPASGLAGGVSYEQYF
TRBJ1-2 TRBV3-1/TRBV3-2 NA NA TGTGCCAGCAGTGTTAAGGGGGATCAGGGCTACACCTTC CASSVKGDQGYTF
TRBJ2-1 TRBV4-2 NA NA TGTGCCAGCAGCCAAGATGGTGGATTAGCGGATGCCTTTTTGGAGCAGTTCTTC CASSQDGGLADAFLEQFF
TRBJ1-6 TRBV5-1 NA NA TGCGCCAGCAGCTTGGCGGGGTCATCACCCCTCCACTTT CASSLAGSSPLHF
TRBJ2-7 TRBV4-2 NA NA TGTGCCAGCAGCCAAGGGGCAGGAGGGGGCTTCTACGAGCAGTACTTC CASSQGAGGGFYEQYF
TRBJ2-2 TRBV2 TRBD1 once TGTGCCAGCAGCGCCGACAGGGGAGGAACCGGGGAGCTGTTTTTT CASSADRGGTGELFF
TRBJ2-1 TRBV7-9 TRBD2 NA TGTGCCAGCAGCTTGATTTCGAGCGGGAGCAATGAGCAGTTCTTC CASSLISSGSNEQFF
TRBJ1-1 TRBV21-1 NA once TGTGCCAGCAGCGCATTAGTCTACGGAGCTTTCTTT CASSALVYGAFF
TRBJ2-1 TRBV19 NA NA TGTGCCAGTAGGCCCGGATGGGCGGGCGGGGTAGACGAGCAGTTCTTC CASRPGWAGGVDEQFF
TRBJ2-7 TRBV6-5 NA NA TGTGCCAGCAGTTACTCCGACGAGCAGTACTTC CASSYSDEQYF
TRBJ2-1 TRBV24-1 NA NA TGTGCCACCAGTGATTCCCGGGAGTGGTCCTTTGGTTCCTACAATGAGCAGTTCTTC CATSDSREWSFGSYNEQFF
TRBJ1-5 TRBV3-1/TRBV3-2 NA NA TGTGCCAGCAGCCAAAGGGAGGGTACGGGCAATCAGCCCCAGCATTTT CASSQREGTGNQPQHF
TRBJ2-2 TRBV24-1 NA NA TGTGCCACCAGTGCCTACGGGGAGCTGTTTTTT CATSAYGELFF
TRBJ2-1 TRBV7-3 TRBD2 NA TGTGCCAGCAGCTTAACTCGCGGGGGTTACAATGAGCAGTTCTTC CASSLTRGGYNEQFF
TRBJ2-7 TRBV19 TRBD2 NA TGTGCCAGCTCCGGGACTAGTAACCACGAGCAGTACTTC CASSGTSNHEQYF
TRBJ1-4 TRBV2 TRBD1 NA TGTGCCAGCAAATCCGGACAGGGCTTGAATGAAAAACTGTTTTTT CASKSGQGLNEKLFF
TRBJ2-7 TRBV11-2 NA NA TGTGCCAGCAGCCCATTGACGCGGAACAGGGATACCTCCTACGAGCAGTACTTC CASSPLTRNRDTSYEQYF
TRBJ2-5 TRBV12-3/TRBV12-4 TRBD2 NA TGTGCCAGTGGGGGGGGACAGACCCAGTACTTC CASGGGQTQYF
TRBJ2-7 TRBV18 NA once TGTGCCAGCTCACGACAGGACTCCTACGAGCAGTACTTC CASSRQDSYEQYF
TRBJ1-2 TRBV18 TRBD1 NA TGTGCCAGCTCACCACCGGACAGGGGAAACTATGGCTACACCTTC CASSPPDRGNYGYTF
TRBJ2-6 TRBV2 NA NA TGTGCCAGCGGGACACCTGACCGTCTGTCTGGGGCCAACGTCCTGACTTTC CASGTPDRLSGANVLTF
TRBJ2-2 TRBV12-5 NA NA TGTGCTAGTGGTTTGGTACAGGGGAGGACCGGGGAGCTGTTTTTT CASGLVQGRTGELFF
TRBJ1-2 TRBV29-1 NA NA TGCAGCGTTGGCGGACAGCATGGCTACACCTTC CSVGGQHGYTF
TRBJ2-7 TRBV29-1 TRBD2 many TGCAGCGTTGAAGCAGGCGGGAGCGACGAGCAGTACTTC CSVEAGGSDEQYF
TRBJ2-3 TRBV2 NA NA TGTGCCAGCACCCTAGAAAGGGGACAGTATTTT CASTLERGQYF